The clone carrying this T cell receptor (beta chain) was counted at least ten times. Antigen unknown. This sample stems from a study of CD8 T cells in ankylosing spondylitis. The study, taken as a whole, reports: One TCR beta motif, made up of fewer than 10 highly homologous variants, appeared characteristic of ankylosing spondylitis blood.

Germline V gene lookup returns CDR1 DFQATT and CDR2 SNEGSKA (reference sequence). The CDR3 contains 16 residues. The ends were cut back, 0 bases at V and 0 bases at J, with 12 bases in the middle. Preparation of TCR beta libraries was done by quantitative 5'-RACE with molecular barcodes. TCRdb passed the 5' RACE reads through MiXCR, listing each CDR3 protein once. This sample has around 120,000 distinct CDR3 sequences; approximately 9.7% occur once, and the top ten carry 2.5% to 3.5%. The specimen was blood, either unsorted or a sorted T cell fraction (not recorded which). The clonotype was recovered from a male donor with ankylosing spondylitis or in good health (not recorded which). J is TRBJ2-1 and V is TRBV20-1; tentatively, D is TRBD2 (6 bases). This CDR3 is CSAREWDSFSYNEQFF. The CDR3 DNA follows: TGCAGTGCTAGAGAATGGGACTCCTTCTCCTACAATGAGCAGTTCTTC.